This T cell receptor beta chain was sequenced during a study of shared clonotypes between healthy human individuals. General study results and limits: Read depth was anticipated to influence clonotype sharing among donors.

This clone was observed once. Its cognate antigen is unknown. The likely explanation is a read error, given a far larger clone one base away. Nashville, Tennessee was home to all donors, who were Caucasian adults. Per the germline V gene, CDR1 is SNHLY and CDR2 is FYNNEI. With 2 bases removed from V and 7 bases from J, the gap between germline ends came to 9 bases. This CDR3 is built from 13 residues. Genomic DNA from each subset was divided evenly over several immunoSEQ plates. Assay used: immunoSEQ multiplex PCR; TCRdb lists only in-frame clones, some missing. The sample records some 500,000 clones, more than 70% being singletons.

The chain carries TRBV2 and TRBJ1-3; TRBD1 might be the D (5 bases). Sequencing was performed on PBMCs. This TCR was recovered from a woman between 40 and 50 years old in good health. Some clones in this sample may be carry-over from other donors' samples. The CDR3 reads CASSEYQGNTIYF. The CDR3 nucleotides read TGTGCCAGCAGTGAATACCAGGGTAACACCATATATTTT.